The present T cell receptor (beta chain) was sequenced within a study of TIL therapy for anti-PD-1-resistant metastatic lung cancer (dated by TCRdb to the early 2020s). At the level of the whole study: Enrolled patients had a median age of around 51 years (range about 35-80) and a median tumor PD-L1 proportion score of around 6%. The cohort was composed predominantly of lung adenocarcinoma, with a few EGFR-mutant and two ALK-rearranged tumors included, and half of patients were identified as current or former smokers. A median non-synonymous tumor mutation burden of more than 1.2 mutations per megabase was determined across the cohort by whole-exome sequencing. Clonotypes were tracked across tumor, expanded TIL product and serial blood samples by T cell receptor beta sequencing of tumor and peripheral blood.

Comments on this clone: Its antigen is not yet known. It has no much larger one-base neighbor in the sample; base qualities were not kept.

The CDR3 holds 15 amino acids from the cysteine to the phenylalanine. Kept here is only the CDR3 DNA, which spans 45 bases and is read in frame from base 1. V trim: 4 bases; J trim: 5 bases; unmatched bases: 5. The germline V gene (reference sequence) provides CDR1 SGHKS and CDR2 YYEKEE. The investigation overall reported the following: The cohort was highly selected, including more treatment-naive, never-smoker and oncogene-addicted patients than is typical, which limits generalizability. Higher clonality and lower diversity were observed in expanded TIL cultures than in baseline intratumoral T cells (median clonality roughly 6% vs 31%, p < 0.0001). The study protocol defined all tumor marker inferences as exploratory. TIL culture showed high clonal turnover, with many enriched product clones undetected in the baseline tumor, suggesting clonal contraction rather than faithful expansion.

In the paper's terms, the time point label means: pre-treatment sample, taken before nivolumab and TIL therapy. The baseline tumor samples, taken from the same resection that was used to grow TIL, were excised metastases, most often pleural nodules or supraclavicular lymph nodes. Tumors were harvested prior to any PD-1/PD-L1 blockade, after which nivolumab was administered to patients, and lymphodepletion, expanded TIL infusion and IL-2 were given to patients who progressed. Adults with stage 4 NSCLC were enrolled in a dual-center phase I trial from late 2017 to January 2020. Samples came from a single-arm, open-label phase I trial of tumor-infiltrating lymphocyte therapy with nivolumab in advanced non-small cell lung cancer. For each resected tumor, portions were snap-frozen in liquid nitrogen and kept at -80 degrees C. Tumor regions of interest were selected on H&E sections by laser-capture macrodissection, were pulverized into roughly 15 mg aliquots, and were extracted with Qiagen Allprep kits.

TCR beta CDR3 regions were amplified from genomic DNA with the immunoSEQ v3 hsTCRB kit using bias-controlled multiplex PCR. TCR libraries were sequenced on an Illumina NextSeq 500 to 2 million to 2.5 million read pairs for survey level or roughly 5-6.5 million for deep level. As for the authors' bioinformatics: V, D and J genes were assigned, non-productive sequences were removed, and clonality was reported by immunoSEQ Analyzer software. Repertoires were compared using productive Simpson clonality and Morisita overlap index of productive TRB rearrangements between infused TIL and blood. TCRdb stores this immuneACCESS table with in-frame sequences only. Part of the clones is absent; in the studies checked, under half of the shortfall reflects unresolved V genes, and no reason is known for the rest. V and J calls and clone size are copied from that table; D and trimming were computed from the DNA. The sample table records 95,000 or so clones; roughly two thirds of these occur just once. The ten largest clonotypes hold over 9.5% of the sample.

This material consisted of tumor tissue, taken at baseline. This chain is built from TRBV5-5 and TRBJ2-4; TRBD2 agrees with 11 junctional bases. The origin of this receptor is a person aged 25 to 80 with non-small cell lung cancer. The DNA sequence reads TGTGCCAGCAGCGTAGCGGGAGGGTACCAAAACATTCAGTACTTC. Its translation is CASSVAGGYQNIQYF.